This T cell receptor beta chain originates from a study of T cells after yellow fever vaccination (dated by TCRdb to about 2019). In terms of the full investigation: The SMART-Seq v4 Ultra Low Input RNA kit was used to prepare libraries from fractions with low cell numbers. To follow T-cell clones before and after both primary and booster YFV17D yellow fever vaccination, bulk TCR alpha and beta repertoires underwent longitudinal sequencing. Blood was drawn at multiple timepoints before and after primary and secondary immunization, with bulk PBMC replicates and cell subsets isolated. Two healthy male donors made up the cohort, one aged 18 to 30 years and the other aged 30 to 39 years. The paper's findings and limits, for the study overall: Computational filtering was needed because FACS-sorted repertoires could contain abundant contaminating clonotypes from the bulk population. Only a couple of donors were included in the study, so the extent to which the findings can be generalized is limited. Compared with the primary T-cell response, the secondary T-cell response was weaker but faster, peaking on day 5 rather than day 15. Most clones expanded after primary vaccination were re-detected after the booster (96% of CD4 and around 88% of CD8), suggesting broad memory maintenance. A small fraction of clonotypes appeared in both the CD4 and CD8 compartments, likely as a result of convergent recombination.

V gives up 3 bases and J gives up 5 bases, and the segment between their germline ends measures 10 bases. From cysteine to phenylalanine, the CDR3 is 13 amino acids long. Just CDR3 DNA is preserved here, 39 bases in frame from base 1. The CDR1 and CDR2 encoded by the germline V gene are SGHTA and FQGNSA. The treatment or condition tag for this specimen amounts to: live attenuated yellow fever vaccine strain. Two biological replicates of bulk PBMCs were collected at each blood-draw timepoint. PBMCs were isolated from peripheral blood using a standard Ficoll-Paque protocol. TriZol was used to extract RNA from bulk PBMCs, from CD4 and CD8 fractions, and from dextramer-positive and dextramer-negative fractions. Sequencer: Illumina NovaSeq 6000. Synthesis of TCR cDNA relied on 5'RACE template switching, a step that introduced a universal primer site along with unique molecular identifiers. cDNA synthesis was primed from both the TCR alpha and TCR beta constant segments. Library amplification involved two PCR steps, and the second step added sample barcodes and sequencing adapters. Sequencing of libraries was performed on Illumina HiSeq 2500 (2x100 bp) or NovaSeq (2x150 bp). On the study's bioinformatics: Reads were demultiplexed and collapsed into UMI consensus sequences with MIGEC, and V(D)J alignment was performed with MiXCR. Clonotypes responding to the vaccine were identified with edgeR on replicate PBMC samples, with the criteria of FDR below 0.01 and a log2 fold change above 5 up to day 15. Bulk clonotypes were assigned CD4 or CD8 identity according to which sequenced CD4 or CD8 repertoire held them at higher abundance. The public reads were reprocessed in TCRdb via fastp at Q25 and MiXCR, keeping in-frame beta chains. Identical CDR3 protein sequences are pooled into one entry, listed with their most common genes and DNA. The V and J calls and clone size are TCRdb's, not the authors'. The sample table shows more than 300,000 distinct CDR3 sequences, and 4% to 5.5% are seen once. The ten top clones hold 15% to 20% of the sample.

This clonotype was picked up many times. It has no known antigen specificity. No much larger clonotype is one base removed from it; base qualities were not supplied. The source of this sequence is a man between 18 and 35 years old who received the YFV17D yellow fever vaccine. The sample consisted of PBMCs, taken 15 days after the yellow fever booster vaccination. The V gene is TRBV7-2 and the J gene is TRBJ1-1, with the D gene not confidently named. Here the CDR3 is given as CASSFYGGTEAFF. The nucleotides are TGTGCCAGCAGCTTTTACGGAGGTACTGAAGCTTTCTTT.